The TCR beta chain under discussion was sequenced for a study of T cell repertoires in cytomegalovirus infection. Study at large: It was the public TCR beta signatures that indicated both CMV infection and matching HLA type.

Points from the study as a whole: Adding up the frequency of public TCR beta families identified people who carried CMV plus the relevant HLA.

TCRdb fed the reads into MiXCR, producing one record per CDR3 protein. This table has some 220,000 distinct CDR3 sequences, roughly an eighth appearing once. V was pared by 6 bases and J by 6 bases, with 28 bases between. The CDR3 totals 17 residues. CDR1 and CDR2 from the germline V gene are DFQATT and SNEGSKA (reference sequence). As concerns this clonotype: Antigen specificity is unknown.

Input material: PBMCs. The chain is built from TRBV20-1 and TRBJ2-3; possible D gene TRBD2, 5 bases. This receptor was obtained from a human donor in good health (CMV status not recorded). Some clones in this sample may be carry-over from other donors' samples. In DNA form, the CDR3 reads TGCAGTGCCTTAAGAGGGTCGGGTAGTAGTTATGAGGATACGCAGTATTTT. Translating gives CSALRGSGSSYEDTQYF.